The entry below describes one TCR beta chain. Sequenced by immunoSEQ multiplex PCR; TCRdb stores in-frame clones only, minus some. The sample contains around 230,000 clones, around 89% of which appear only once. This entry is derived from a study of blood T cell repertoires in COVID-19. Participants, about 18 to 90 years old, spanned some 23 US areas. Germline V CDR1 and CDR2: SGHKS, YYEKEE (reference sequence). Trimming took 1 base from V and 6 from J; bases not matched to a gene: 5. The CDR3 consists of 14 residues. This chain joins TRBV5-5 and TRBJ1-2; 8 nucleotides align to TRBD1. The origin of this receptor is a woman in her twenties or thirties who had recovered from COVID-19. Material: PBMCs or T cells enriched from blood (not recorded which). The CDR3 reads CASSLTGGGNGYTF. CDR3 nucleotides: TGTGCCAGCAGCTTGACAGGGGGTGGAAATGGCTACACCTTC.